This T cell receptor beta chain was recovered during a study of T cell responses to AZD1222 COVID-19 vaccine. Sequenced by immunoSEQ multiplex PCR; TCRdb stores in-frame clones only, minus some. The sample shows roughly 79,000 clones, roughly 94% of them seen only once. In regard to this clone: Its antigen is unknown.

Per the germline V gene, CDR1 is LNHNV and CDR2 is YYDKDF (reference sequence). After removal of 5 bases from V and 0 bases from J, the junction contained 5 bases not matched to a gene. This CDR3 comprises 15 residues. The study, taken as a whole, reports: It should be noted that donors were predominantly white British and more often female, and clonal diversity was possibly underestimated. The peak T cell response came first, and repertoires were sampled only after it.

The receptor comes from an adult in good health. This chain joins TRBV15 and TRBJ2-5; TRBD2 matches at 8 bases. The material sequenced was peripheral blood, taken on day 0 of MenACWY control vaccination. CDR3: CATSPRTSYQETQYF. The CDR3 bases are TGTGCCACCAGCCCCCGGACTAGCTACCAAGAGACCCAGTACTTC.